This T cell receptor beta chain was sequenced in a study of molecular identifiers for immune sequencing clone quantification. This CDR3 is 15 amino acids long. CDR1 and CDR2 from the germline V gene are DFQATT and SNEGSKA (reference sequence). V lost 2 bases and J lost 4; bases outside the gene matches: 7. TCRdb reprocessed the PCR reads via MiXCR and lists one record per CDR3 protein. The sample contains 550,000 to 750,000 distinct CDR3 sequences, just under 20% of which appear only once. Study findings and constraints: Barcode-sharing identical TCR molecules could underestimate highly expanded clone sizes. In a background of around 1 million naive cells, spiked Jurkat TCR RNA from one cell was reportedly detectable.

Between 20,000 and 1,000,000 sorted cells, with 10%, 30% or 50% RNA, yielded naive CD8 libraries. A CD8+CD4-CCR7+CD45RA+ gate was used to sort naive CD8 T cells. This clonotype was counted many times. The antigen is undetermined. This receptor was identified in a human donor in good health. Some libraries in this study had Jurkat cell RNA spiked in. Sequenced sample: naive CD8+ T cells from blood, with Jurkat cell RNA spiked in. Specified subset: FACS-sorted CD8+CD4-CCR7+CD45RA+ naive T cells. This rearrangement joins TRBV20-1 to TRBJ2-3; TRBD1 agrees at 9 bases. The DNA for the CDR3 is TGCAGTGCTAGATCGACAGGGGGGGACTCAGATACGCAGTATTTT. Its translation: CSARSTGGDSDTQYF.